The rows below give T cell receptor beta chains drawn from one sample of a study of T-cell reconstitution after alpha-beta-depleted transplantation in children. TCRdb itself ran the PCR reads through MiXCR, one entry per CDR3 protein. The table has tens of thousands of distinct CDR3 sequences, 14% seen once; the top ten hold 27%. The sample was PBMCs, mostly from graft donor cells, taken 180 days after TCRalphabeta/CD19-depleted stem cell transplant. The receptors come from a male patient under 10 years old who had a stem cell transplant for acute lymphoblastic leukemia, so the T cells may come from the graft donor. The CDR3 runs from the conserved cysteine through the conserved F or W. The D gene is left open where the match is weak. Rows give clone size only sometimes, using once, few, many, or a class for an expanded clone.

d_gene: .; j_gene: TRBJ2-7; abundance: many; len: 12; v_gene: TRBV7-2; CDR3nt: TGTGCCAGCAGCTTAGGACCAGGGGAGCAGTACTTC; CDR3aa: CASSLGPGEQYF
d_gene: TRBD1; j_gene: TRBJ1-4; abundance: .; len: 14; v_gene: TRBV30; CDR3nt: TGTGCCTGGAGTTTGGGACAGGGATATGAAAAACTGTTTTTT; CDR3aa: CAWSLGQGYEKLFF
d_gene: TRBD1; j_gene: TRBJ2-4; abundance: .; len: 16; v_gene: TRBV10-3; CDR3nt: TGTGCCATCAGTGAAGGACAGGGGGGAGCCAAAAACATTCAGTACTTC; CDR3aa: CAISEGQGGAKNIQYF
d_gene: .; j_gene: TRBJ2-7; abundance: few; len: 12; v_gene: TRBV18; CDR3nt: TGTGCCAGCTCATCACAGATGTACGAGCAGTACTTC; CDR3aa: CASSSQMYEQYF
d_gene: TRBD1; j_gene: TRBJ2-1; abundance: many; len: 14; v_gene: TRBV5-1; CDR3nt: TGCGCCACCCATCCGGACAGGAATTACAATGAGCAGTTCTTC; CDR3aa: CATHPDRNYNEQFF
d_gene: TRBD1; j_gene: TRBJ2-7; abundance: few; len: 15; v_gene: TRBV9; CDR3nt: TGTGCCAGCAGCCCCCGGGACAGGGGCTCCTACGAGCAGTACTTC; CDR3aa: CASSPRDRGSYEQYF
d_gene: .; j_gene: TRBJ1-5; abundance: few; len: 15; v_gene: TRBV20-1; CDR3nt: TGCAGTGCTAGAGATTGGAGGGCAGCGTATCAGCCCCAGCATTTT; CDR3aa: CSARDWRAAYQPQHF
d_gene: TRBD1; j_gene: TRBJ1-1; abundance: few; len: 17; v_gene: TRBV7-2; CDR3nt: TGTGCCAGCAGCTTAGTATTAGGGACAGGCTTGAACACTGAAGCTTTCTTT; CDR3aa: CASSLVLGTGLNTEAFF
d_gene: TRBD1; j_gene: TRBJ1-2; abundance: .; len: 17; v_gene: TRBV7-9; CDR3nt: TGTGCCAGCAGCCCCCCCATTGGGACAGCCCACCCCTATGGCTACACCTTC; CDR3aa: CASSPPIGTAHPYGYTF
d_gene: .; j_gene: TRBJ1-1; abundance: .; len: 16; v_gene: TRBV20-1; CDR3nt: TGCAGTGCTAGAGATTATGGTTGGGGGTTGAACACTGAAGCTTTCTTT; CDR3aa: CSARDYGWGLNTEAFF
d_gene: .; j_gene: TRBJ2-3; abundance: few; len: 14; v_gene: TRBV9; CDR3nt: TGTGCCAGCAGCGTTACGGGAGTCACAGATACGCAGTATTTT; CDR3aa: CASSVTGVTDTQYF
d_gene: TRBD1; j_gene: TRBJ2-1; abundance: .; len: 13; v_gene: TRBV4-3; CDR3nt: TGCGCCAGCAGCCCGGACAGGGACAATGAGCAGTTCTTC; CDR3aa: CASSPDRDNEQFF
d_gene: .; j_gene: TRBJ2-3; abundance: few; len: 13; v_gene: TRBV20-1; CDR3nt: TGCAGTGCTAGTGGCAGGGGCCCAGATACGCAGTATTTT; CDR3aa: CSASGRGPDTQYF
d_gene: .; j_gene: TRBJ1-5; abundance: many; len: 15; v_gene: TRBV7-9; CDR3nt: TGTGCCAGCAGCTCCGGGACGGGTTTAAATCAGCCCCAGCATTTT; CDR3aa: CASSSGTGLNQPQHF
d_gene: .; j_gene: TRBJ2-7; abundance: many; len: 12; v_gene: TRBV10-3; CDR3nt: TGTGCCATCAGACGGGACACCTACGAGCAGTACTTC; CDR3aa: CAIRRDTYEQYF
d_gene: TRBD2; j_gene: TRBJ2-1; abundance: .; len: 13; v_gene: TRBV10-3; CDR3nt: TGTGCCATCAGTGGCGCGGGGGGGGATGAGCAGTTCTTC; CDR3aa: CAISGAGGDEQFF
d_gene: TRBD1; j_gene: TRBJ2-7; abundance: few; len: 18; v_gene: TRBV9; CDR3nt: TGTGCCAGCAGCCCCTTGACAGGGGTGGGACTTAGCTCCTACGAGCAGTACTTC; CDR3aa: CASSPLTGVGLSSYEQYF
d_gene: TRBD2; j_gene: TRBJ2-5; abundance: .; len: 17; v_gene: TRBV20-1; CDR3nt: TGCAGTGCTAGCGGCGGGACTAGCGGGACCCTCGCGGAGACCCAGTACTTC; CDR3aa: CSASGGTSGTLAETQYF
d_gene: .; j_gene: TRBJ2-7; abundance: .; len: 15; v_gene: TRBV5-6; CDR3nt: TGTGCCATGGGCCCGGGCCTGGTTGCTTCCTACGAGCAGTACTTC; CDR3aa: CAMGPGLVASYEQYF
d_gene: TRBD2; j_gene: TRBJ2-1; abundance: .; len: 14; v_gene: TRBV20-1; CDR3nt: TGCAGTGCTAGTTACCTAGCGGGGTACAATGAGCAGTTCTTC; CDR3aa: CSASYLAGYNEQFF
d_gene: TRBD2; j_gene: TRBJ2-3; abundance: .; len: 15; v_gene: TRBV5-1; CDR3nt: TGCGCCAGCAGCTTGCTGCGGGAGTCCACAGATACGCAGTATTTT; CDR3aa: CASSLLRESTDTQYF
d_gene: .; j_gene: TRBJ1-4; abundance: medium-sized; len: 14; v_gene: TRBV7-2; CDR3nt: TGTGCCAGCAGCTCGCCTTTCCTTAATGAAAAACTGTTTTTT; CDR3aa: CASSSPFLNEKLFF
d_gene: .; j_gene: TRBJ2-3; abundance: many; len: 15; v_gene: TRBV11-2; CDR3nt: TGTGCCAGCAGCTTAGTGGCGGGATACACAGATACGCAGTATTTT; CDR3aa: CASSLVAGYTDTQYF
d_gene: .; j_gene: TRBJ2-5; abundance: few; len: 13; v_gene: TRBV6-1; CDR3nt: TGTGCCAGCAGACCCCGACAGAGAGAGACCCAGTACTTC; CDR3aa: CASRPRQRETQYF
d_gene: .; j_gene: TRBJ2-4; abundance: .; len: 15; v_gene: TRBV6-2/TRBV6-3; CDR3nt: TGTGCCAGCAGTTACCTGGGACTCCACAAAAACATTCAGTACTTC; CDR3aa: CASSYLGLHKNIQYF
d_gene: .; j_gene: TRBJ2-7; abundance: .; len: 17; v_gene: TRBV7-2; CDR3nt: TGTGCCAGCAGCTTAAGGACCCCTTTGACTGGGGCGGGCGAGCAGTACTTC; CDR3aa: CASSLRTPLTGAGEQYF
d_gene: .; j_gene: TRBJ2-7; abundance: .; len: 13; v_gene: TRBV30; CDR3nt: TGTGCCTGGAGTGATGACGTAGCCTACGAGCAGTACTTC; CDR3aa: CAWSDDVAYEQYF
d_gene: .; j_gene: TRBJ1-1; abundance: few; len: 15; v_gene: TRBV15; CDR3nt: TGTGCCACCAGCTGGGGTATTCTGGGGGTGACTGAAGCTTTCTTT; CDR3aa: CATSWGILGVTEAFF